Shown below are 3 T cell receptor beta chains from a single sample sequenced in a study of cytomegalovirus exposure and HLA in healthy donors. The study ran its PCR with 60 Vbeta and 13 Jbeta primers. Some clones are missing from TCRdb's copy, which holds only in-frame ones; the method was immunoSEQ multiplex PCR. The table lists under 110,000 clones, roughly 80% of them singletons. The material sequenced was PBMCs. The receptors were sampled from a man in his forties in good health and CMV-seronegative.

The gene calls are TRBV2 and TRBJ2-1; a weak D match, TRBD2 (6 bases). The CDR3 has 12 amino acids. The germline gives CDR1 SNHLY, CDR2 FYNNEI. The V gene lost 8 bases and the J gene lost 3 bases, with 8 bases spanning the gap. In DNA form, the CDR3 reads TGTGCCAGCGCTAGCGACTACAATGAGCAGTTCTTC. Protein: CASASDYNEQFF.

This chain connects TRBV5-1 to TRBJ1-6; D possibly corresponds to TRBD1 (6 bases). The germline gives CDR1 SGHRS, CDR2 YFSETQ. V was trimmed by 0 bases and J by 7 bases, leaving 11 bases between them. The CDR3 consists of 15 residues. Written as DNA, the CDR3 is TGCGCCAGCAGCTTGGGACAGGTTATCAATTCACCCCTCCACTTT. Translation gives CASSLGQVINSPLHF. Drawing the rest from reference TRBV5-1 and TRBJ1-6, the complete variable domain is KAGVTQTPRYLIKTRGQQVTLSCSPISGHRSVSWYQQTPGQGLQFLFEYFSETQRNKGNFPGRFSGRQFSNSRSEMNVSTLELGDSALYLCASSLGQVINSPLHFGNGTRLTVT.

Regarding this clone: The junction departs from germline at one end; a sequencing error may be responsible. V is TRBV6-1 and J is TRBJ2-2; possible D gene TRBD2, 8 bases. The CDR3 has 16 amino acids. Germline V gene sequence: CDR1 MNHNS, CDR2 SASEGT. The CDR3 is CASTDPKQGTSGGLFF. The CDR3, as DNA: TGTGCCAGCACTGACCCGAAACAGGGGACAAGCGGGGGGCTGTTTTTT.